The clone carrying this T cell receptor (beta chain) showed up many times. Its antigen remains unknown. The sample belongs to a study of T cell repertoires in cytomegalovirus infection. The study, taken as a whole, reports: HLA-C-restricted CMV clonotypes gave the most frequent clonotype in two of eight donors.

Via MiXCR, TCRdb re-called the reads, giving one row per CDR3 protein. The sample has about 240,000 distinct CDR3 sequences; around an eighth are singletons. V gave up 6 bases and J gave up 8 bases; unmatched junction bases: 17. Germline CDR1 and CDR2: SGHAT and FQNNGV. The CDR3 is 19 residues long. This chain connects TRBV11-2 to TRBJ1-6; 12 bases align to TRBD1. Sample: PBMCs. This TCR came from a human donor in good health (CMV status not recorded). Some clones in this sample may be carry-over from other donors' samples. The CDR3 coding sequence is TGTGCCAGCAGTACTGCCGGGACAGGGGGCCCTACCCTCTATTCACCCCTCCACTTT. Its translation: CASSTAGTGGPTLYSPLHF.